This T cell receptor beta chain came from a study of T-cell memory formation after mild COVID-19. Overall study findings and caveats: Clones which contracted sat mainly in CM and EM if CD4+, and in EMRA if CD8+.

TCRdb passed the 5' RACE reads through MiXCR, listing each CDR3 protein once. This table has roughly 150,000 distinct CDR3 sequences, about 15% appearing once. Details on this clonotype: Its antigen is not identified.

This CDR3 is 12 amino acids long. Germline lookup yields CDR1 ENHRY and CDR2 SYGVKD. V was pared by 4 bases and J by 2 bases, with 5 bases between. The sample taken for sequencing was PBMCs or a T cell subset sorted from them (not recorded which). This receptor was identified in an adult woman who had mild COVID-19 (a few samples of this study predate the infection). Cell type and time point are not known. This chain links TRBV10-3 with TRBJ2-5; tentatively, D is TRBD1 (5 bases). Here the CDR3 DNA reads TGTGCCATCAGTGCAGGGCAAGAGACCCAGTACTTC. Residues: CAISAGQETQYF.